This record covers a single T cell receptor beta chain. Its antigen is not known. The junction shows a germline mismatch at one end, possibly a read error. Every isolated RNA sample was fully reverse transcribed, so sequencing captured expressed TCRB transcripts. Profiled with immunoSEQ multiplex PCR; TCRdb holds only in-frame clones, not every one. The sample carries under 950,000 clones, under 20% recorded once. The sample is drawn from a study of beta chain features in type 1 diabetes. Study results and limitations: In patients and controls equally, PCR might favor templates that are shorter.

Sorting based on CD45RO/CCR7/CD25/CD127/CD95/CD27 separated CD4+ naive, central memory, regulatory and stem cell-like memory cells. CDR1 is SQVTM, CDR2 ANQGSEA, per germline. This CDR3 spans 12 amino acids. Input material: naive CD4+ T cells from blood. This rearrangement joins TRBV29-1 to TRBJ2-7; possibly TRBD1 for D (6 bases). This TCR came from a young woman in good health. CDR3 region: CSVEGQYYEQYF. The CDR3 coding sequence is TGCAGCGTCGAAGGACAGTACTACGAGCAGTACTTC.